These 9 T cell receptor beta chains were sequenced from one sample in a study of identical twins. A single record per CDR3 protein comes from TCRdb applying MiXCR to the 5' RACE reads. Among some 690,000 distinct CDR3 sequences, 21% were seen once, and the ten largest hold 4% to 5.5%. This same sample was also taken into another study, of T cells expressing NK-cell markers.

Sample: PBMCs. These receptors originate from a woman aged 18-30 years in good health.

The V call is TRBV20-1, the J call TRBJ1-6; D remains unclear. Trimming removed 5 bases from V and 14 bases from J, with 16 bases in between. The CDR3 spans 12 residues. Germline-derived CDR1 and CDR2 are DFQATT and SNEGSKA (reference sequence). Written as DNA, the CDR3 is TGCAGTGCTTTCCAAGCGGGAGGGTCCCTCCACTTT. It specifies CSAFQAGGSLHF.

This clonotype was counted at least ten times. The chain combines TRBV6-5 with TRBJ1-3, with no clear D. Germline CDR1 MNHEY, CDR2 SVGAGI. The CDR3 is 13 residues long. V lost 2 bases and J lost 3, with 5 bases in between. The CDR3: CASSYRDGNTIYF. The CDR3 region has the DNA TGTGCCAGCAGTTACAGGGATGGAAACACCATATATTTT.

The genes are TRBV20-1 and TRBJ1-2, with D possibly being TRBD1 (6 bases). CDR1 DFQATT and CDR2 SNEGSKA come from the germline V gene (reference sequence). CDR3 length: 16 amino acids. Trimming removed 1 base at V and 1 base at J, with 16 bases between. The chain's CDR3 is CSARVARTELNYGYTF. The CDR3 nucleotides read TGCAGTGCTAGAGTCGCAAGGACAGAACTTAACTATGGCTACACCTTC.

This clonotype has only a few counts. The gene calls are TRBV15 and TRBJ1-5; D might be TRBD1 (5 bases). Looked up from germline, CDR1 is LNHNV and CDR2 is YYDKDF (reference sequence). V lost 3 bases and J lost 8, with 14 bases in between. CDR3 size: 14 residues. The CDR3 here is CATSRGGRREPQHF. For the CDR3, the DNA is TGTGCCACCAGCAGGGGGGGGAGGCGGGAGCCCCAGCATTTT.

This clonotype appeared a few times. The rearrangement uses TRBV12-3 or TRBV12-4 and TRBJ1-1, with D possibly matching TRBD1 (5 bases). This CDR3 is built from 13 residues. V was clipped by 5 bases and J by 4 bases, with 11 bases between them. The CDR3 region is CASSTGASTEAFF. The CDR3, as DNA: TGTGCCAGCAGTACCGGGGCAAGCACTGAAGCTTTCTTT.

The rearrangement links TRBV20-1 to TRBJ2-3; maybe TRBD2 (5 bases). V was pared by 0 bases and J by 5 bases, with 21 bases between. CDR3 length: 17 residues. Germline assignment: CDR1 DFQATT and CDR2 SNEGSKA (reference sequence). The CDR3 here is CSARDIKLGSAVDTQYF. The CDR3 coding sequence is TGCAGTGCTAGAGATATAAAGTTGGGGAGTGCTGTAGATACGCAGTATTTT.

The chain has TRBV7-9 and TRBJ2-7; 16 nucleotides match TRBD2. Germline V CDR1 and CDR2: SEHNR, FQNEAQ (reference sequence). V shed 5 bases, J shed 1 base, and the junction held 5 bases outside the gene matches. The CDR3 loop spans 17 amino acids. The CDR3 is CASSPGLAGGRSYEQYF. The CDR3 nucleotides read TGTGCCAGCAGCCCGGGACTAGCGGGGGGGCGGTCCTACGAGCAGTACTTC.

This clonotype was detected only a few times. This sequence joins TRBV20-1 and TRBJ2-7; TRBD1 matches 7 bases. With 0 bases clipped from V and 7 bases from J, the junction kept 9 bases outside the gene matches. There are 14 residues in the CDR3. Germline V CDR1 and CDR2: DFQATT, SNEGSKA (reference sequence). This chain's CDR3 is CSARDTRTGREQYF. The CDR3 coding sequence is TGCAGTGCTAGAGATACCCGGACAGGTCGAGAGCAGTACTTC.

The chain recombines TRBV6-6 with TRBJ2-5; D unclear. The germline V and J ends were trimmed by 7 bases and 4 bases, with 7 bases remaining between them. This CDR3 comprises 11 residues. Looked up from germline, CDR1 is MNHNY and CDR2 is SVGAGI (reference sequence). This CDR3 reads CASKDGETQYF. The DNA of the CDR3 is TGTGCCAGCAAGGATGGAGAGACCCAGTACTTC.